The clone carrying this T cell receptor beta chain was seen only a few times. V gave up 5 bases and J gave up 1 base, with 8 bases separating them. The length of the CDR3 is 13 residues. Germline V lookup: CDR1 LNHDA, CDR2 SQIVND (reference sequence). The sample originates from a study of blood T cell repertoires in COVID-19. Study context: Samples taken during acute and convalescent COVID-19 were collected in the United States, Italy and Spain. PBMCs, B-cell-depleted T cells, or T cells were the source of the cDNA or gDNA that made up the material.

Recruits, aged 18 to 89 years, lived in around 24 US areas. Libraries were prepared by immunoSEQ multiplex PCR; TCRdb keeps only in-frame clonotypes and omits some of them. The sample lists around 450,000 clones; about 90% were seen once. The sequencing input was PBMCs or T cells enriched from blood (not recorded which). This rearrangement joins TRBV19 to TRBJ1-1; D is unclear. This clonotype originated in a man aged 18 to 29 who had recovered from COVID-19. DNA for the CDR3: TGTGCCAGTAGTCTATATACGAACACTGAAGCTTTCTTT. It specifies CASSLYTNTEAFF.